The rows below give T cell receptor beta chains drawn from one sample of a study of blood T cell repertoires in COVID-19. Assay used: immunoSEQ multiplex PCR; TCRdb lists only in-frame clones, some missing. The data show about 180,000 clones, with 75% to 80% seen just once and around 24% held by the top ten. The sequenced sample consisted of peripheral blood. The source is a woman in her 70s with acute or convalescent COVID-19. The CDR3 runs from the conserved cysteine through the conserved F or W. Each record gives: V gene, D gene, CDR3 protein. D genes are given only for firm matches.

>TRBV14|.
CASSQVLRGLPNEQFF
>TRBV30|TRBD2
CAWSFLAGGSTDTQYF
>TRBV20-1|.
CSASSARSPPNIQYF
>TRBV9|.
CASSVAAAMEQFF
>TRBV19|.
CASKARDVQPQHF
>TRBV5-6|.
CASSFGGTNTGELFF
>TRBV5-1|TRBD1
CASSLRTGSWYEQYF
>TRBV18|.
CASSTQGVGELFF
>TRBV4-2|.
CASSQETAWGRGGGYTF
>TRBV2|.
CASKPRGSMNTEAFF
>TRBV5-4|.
CASSFRGFGETQYF